A selection of T cell receptor beta chains follows, all from one sample in a study of control samples from healthy donors and cancer patients. Profiled with immunoSEQ multiplex PCR; TCRdb holds only in-frame clones, not every one. The repertoire consists of 200,000 to 250,000 clones, with roughly 94% occurring once and the leading ten covering approximately 1.5%. The sequencing input was blood. The origin of the receptors is a man aged 50 to 59 in good health. Each CDR3 is given with its conserved first and last residue. The D gene is left open where the match is weak. A clone size is listed for some rows: how often the clone was seen (once, few, many), or a class if it is expanded.

size,D,J,V,DNA,CDR3
-,-,TRBJ2-2,TRBV28,TGTGCCAGCAGTTTATCCCGGGGGCGGGGCACCGGGGAGCTGTTTTTT,CASSLSRGRGTGELFF
-,-,TRBJ1-1,TRBV7-2,TGTGCCAGCAGCCCCCCGGGTCTGAACACTGAAGCTTTCTTT,CASSPPGLNTEAFF
-,-,TRBJ1-5,TRBV5-5,TGTGCCAGCAGCGCGTTGTTGAATCAGCCCCAGCATTTT,CASSALLNQPQHF
-,-,TRBJ1-1,TRBV30,TGTGCCTGGAGTGCCACCGGGACCCAAGCGGCTTTCTTT,CAWSATGTQAAFF
-,-,TRBJ1-1,TRBV5-6,TGTGCCAGCAGCTTGTCGGCTCTAGCCCGAGCTTTCTTT,CASSLSALARAFF
once,-,TRBJ1-2,TRBV14,TGTGCCAGCAGCCAAGATCTCTTGAGGGCCAGGTATGGCTACACCTTC,CASSQDLLRARYGYTF
-,-,TRBJ1-1,TRBV5-1,TGCGCCAGCAGCTTGGCCGGGGGGACGAACACTGAAGCTTTCTTT,CASSLAGGTNTEAFF
once,-,TRBJ1-3,TRBV5-1,TGCGCCAGCAGCTTGACAGGCCCCGCTGGAAACACCATATATTTT,CASSLTGPAGNTIYF
-,TRBD2,TRBJ2-3,TRBV29-1,TGCAGCGTCCCCCCAGGCGGGGGGGGCGGAGCATCCCGGGGTACGCAGTATTTT,CSVPPGGGGGASRGTQYF
-,-,TRBJ1-4,TRBV5-5,TGTGCCAGCAGCTTCCGACAAGGACCTAATGAAAAACTGTTTTTT,CASSFRQGPNEKLFF
-,-,TRBJ1-5,TRBV29-1,TGCAGCGTTTCAGACAGTAGCAATCAGCCCCAGCATTTT,CSVSDSSNQPQHF
-,-,TRBJ1-1,TRBV7-9,TGTGCCAGCAGCCTAGACGGGGGGAACACTGAAGCTTTCTTT,CASSLDGGNTEAFF
-,TRBD2,TRBJ2-3,TRBV28,TGTGCCAGCAGCTGGGGGGTAGCGGGGGCCCTCACAGATACGCAGTATTTT,CASSWGVAGALTDTQYF
-,-,TRBJ2-1,TRBV6-2/TRBV6-3,TGTGCCAGCAGCCGCTACAGGGAAAGTGTGGACAATGAGCAGTTCTTC,CASSRYRESVDNEQFF
-,-,TRBJ1-2,TRBV10-3,TGTGCCATCAGTGATGCCGCAGGGACGGTGGGCTATGGCTACACCTTC,CAISDAAGTVGYGYTF
-,-,TRBJ2-2,TRBV11-3,TGTGCCAGCAGCTTAACCGCTGGGATGACCGGGGAGCTGTTTTTT,CASSLTAGMTGELFF
-,TRBD1,TRBJ2-7,TRBV15,TGTGCCACCAGCACCACGGACAGGGGCTGGGAGCAGTACTTC,CATSTTDRGWEQYF
-,TRBD1,TRBJ2-7,TRBV18,TGTGCCAGCTCGCGGGACAGGGATGGACAGTACTTC,CASSRDRDGQYF
-,-,TRBJ2-2,TRBV6-5,TGTGCCAGCAGTTACTCGAGGAACACCGGGGAGCTGTTTTTT,CASSYSRNTGELFF
-,-,TRBJ2-5,TRBV7-2,TGTGCCAGCAGCTTAGGGACTTCCCGCCAAGAGACCCAGTACTTC,CASSLGTSRQETQYF
-,TRBD1,TRBJ1-2,TRBV7-2,TGTGCCAGCAGCCTAGGGACAGGGCTTGGGTACACCTTC,CASSLGTGLGYTF
once,-,TRBJ2-5,TRBV10-3,TGTGCCATCAGTGAGCGGTTACCGAAGACCCAGTACTTC,CAISERLPKTQYF
-,-,TRBJ2-7,TRBV29-1,TGCAGCGCGAAAGGAGGGGGCGAGCAGTACTTC,CSAKGGGEQYF
-,TRBD1,TRBJ1-1,TRBV7-8,TGTGCCAGCAGCTTTCCACCGGGACAGACTATGAACACTGAAGCTTTCTTT,CASSFPPGQTMNTEAFF
-,TRBD1,TRBJ1-2,TRBV2,TGTGCCAGCAGTGAAGACGGACAGGGTGAGGGCTACACCTTC,CASSEDGQGEGYTF
-,-,TRBJ1-1,TRBV4-1,TGCGCCAGCAGCCATACAGGGAGGGGGGTTCCGAACACTGAAGCTTTCTTT,CASSHTGRGVPNTEAFF
-,-,TRBJ1-4,TRBV3-1/TRBV3-2,TGTGCCAGCAGCCAAACACCACAGGGTTCTAATGAAAAACTGTTTTTT,CASSQTPQGSNEKLFF
-,-,TRBJ2-7,TRBV28,TGTGCCAGCAGCCTTTACCGAGACCTACAGGTGGTTTTAGGCGAGCAGTACTTC,CASSLYRDLQVVLGEQYF